A selection of T cell receptor beta chains follows, all from one sample in a study of siplizumab effects on memory and regulatory T cells. Only in-frame clones appear in the TCRdb table, and some are missing; sequencing was by immunoSEQ multiplex PCR. The top ten hold 9.5% to 15% of the sample, which has 100,000 or so clones, 80% to 95% seen once. The sequencing sample was made of non-Treg CD4+ T cells sorted from blood. The receptors were sampled from a human donor in good health. Both conserved end residues are part of each CDR3. D genes are given only for firm matches. The size of a clone is reported for some rows only, either as once, few or many, or as a class for expanded clones.

-	13	few	TRBV27	TRBJ2-5	CASSRQYQETQYF	TGTGCCAGCAGTCGACAGTACCAAGAGACCCAGTACTTC
-	13	-	TRBV18	TRBJ1-4	CASSTGDTLKLFF	TGTGCCAGCTCCACCGGGGACACTCTAAAACTGTTTTTT
-	13	-	TRBV28	TRBJ2-5	CASSPGLRETQYF	TGTGCCAGCAGTCCCGGGCTAAGAGAGACCCAGTACTTC
TRBD1	15	-	TRBV28	TRBJ1-1	CASSPLGTGNTEAFF	TGTGCCAGCAGTCCCCTCGGGACAGGGAACACTGAAGCTTTCTTT
-	15	once	TRBV30	TRBJ2-7	CAWSAGPYTAYEQYF	TGTGCCTGGAGCGCCGGACCTTATACTGCCTACGAGCAGTACTTC
TRBD2	16	-	TRBV12-5	TRBJ2-1	CASGLVVGTSRNEQFF	TGTGCTAGTGGTTTGGTAGTGGGGACTAGTCGGAATGAGCAGTTCTTC
-	14	-	TRBV7-2	TRBJ2-7	CASSQTEASYEQYF	TGTGCCAGCAGCCAAACAGAGGCATCCTACGAGCAGTACTTC
TRBD2	17	-	TRBV9	TRBJ2-3	CASSVVSGTSSTDTQYF	TGTGCCAGCAGCGTAGTGTCCGGGACTAGCAGCACAGATACGCAGTATTTT
-	13	-	TRBV4-2	TRBJ1-5	CASSPRFGQPQHF	TGTGCCAGCAGCCCCAGGTTCGGGCAGCCCCAGCATTTT
TRBD2	15	-	TRBV10-3	TRBJ2-5	CAISGGLAVQETQYF	TGTGCCATCAGTGGGGGACTAGCGGTCCAAGAGACCCAGTACTTC
-	15	-	TRBV6-1	TRBJ1-5	CASSEYQLSNQPQHF	TGTGCCAGCAGTGAATATCAGTTAAGCAATCAGCCCCAGCATTTT
-	14	-	TRBV7-3	TRBJ2-2	CASSFQISTGELFF	TGTGCCAGCAGCTTCCAAATAAGCACCGGGGAGCTGTTTTTT
-	13	-	TRBV2	TRBJ1-6	CASKTGDNSPLHF	TGTGCCAGCAAAACAGGAGATAATTCACCCCTCCACTTT
TRBD2	16	-	TRBV7-6	TRBJ2-1	CASSTLSGRAGNEQFF	TGTGCCAGCAGCACACTTAGCGGGAGGGCCGGGAATGAGCAGTTCTTC
-	13	-	TRBV2	TRBJ2-5	CASREEPGETQYF	TGTGCCAGCAGAGAGGAGCCAGGGGAGACCCAGTACTTC
-	13	-	TRBV19	TRBJ1-1	CASSIKMNTEAFF	TGTGCCAGTAGTATAAAAATGAACACTGAAGCTTTCTTT
TRBD2	17	-	TRBV5-1	TRBJ2-3	CASSLGLAGGSTDTQYF	TGCGCCAGCAGCTTGGGACTAGCGGGAGGCAGCACAGATACGCAGTATTTT
TRBD1	14	few	TRBV6-1	TRBJ1-5	CASRGRGHSQPQHF	TGTGCCAGCAGAGGCAGGGGGCATTCTCAGCCCCAGCATTTT
TRBD1	13	-	TRBV2	TRBJ2-1	CASSFDRGNEQFF	TGTGCCAGCAGTTTTGACAGGGGCAATGAGCAGTTCTTC
-	13	-	TRBV15	TRBJ2-5	CATSRTAQETQYF	TGTGCCACCAGCAGGACAGCCCAAGAGACCCAGTACTTC
-	15	-	TRBV7-9	TRBJ2-1	CASSSGTDPYNEQFF	TGTGCCAGCAGCTCCGGGACGGACCCCTACAATGAGCAGTTCTTC
-	11	-	TRBV19	TRBJ2-5	CATEGGETQYF	TGTGCCACCGAAGGGGGGGAGACCCAGTACTTC